This passage covers 9 T cell receptor beta chains from one sample sequenced in a study of human T cells and chemical hapten exposure. The time point is: healthy volunteer bleed at 6 weeks. Whole blood, unfractionated, served as the material for total RNA extraction. Each CDR3 protein gets one entry after TCRdb re-called the RACE reads with MiXCR. This repertoire shows 60,000 to 80,000 distinct CDR3 sequences, under 7.5% found once; its top ten account for 3% to 4%. The source material was whole blood. Every receptor here comes from a female donor in good health. Some clones in this sample may be carry-over from other donors' samples.

This chain links TRBV4-1 with TRBJ2-1, with TRBD1 identical over 11 bases. From germline, CDR1 is MGHRA and CDR2 YSYEKL. This CDR3 contains 15 residues. J lost 6 bases, V lost 6 bases, and 7 bases had no gene match. The CDR3 DNA reads as TGCGCCAGCAGGGTTCCCGGGACAGGGGGCAATGAGCAGTTCTTC. It codes for CASRVPGTGGNEQFF.

Only a few counts were recorded for this clonotype. The gene calls are TRBV2 and TRBJ2-7; D is unresolved. Germline V gene data show CDR1 as SNHLY and CDR2 as FYNNEI. CDR3 length equals 12 residues. Trimming took 6 bases from V and 2 from J, leaving 8 bases between them. CDR3 protein: CASSWITYEQYF. The DNA for the CDR3 is TGTGCCAGCAGCTGGATAACCTACGAGCAGTACTTC.

This clonotype has a count of ten or more. V is TRBV4-1 and J is TRBJ2-1; TRBD2 aligns across 10 bases. The V segment lost 5 bases and the J segment 9 bases; nucleotides outside the gene matches: 7. Germline values: CDR1 MGHRA, CDR2 YSYEKL. This CDR3 has 14 residues. CDR3 sequence reads: CASSILAGDGEQFF. The CDR3 DNA is TGCGCCAGCAGCATCCTAGCGGGAGACGGTGAGCAGTTCTTC.

This clonotype occurred a few times. The CDR3 DNA follows: TGTGCCAGCAGCTTAGCGGTATCACAGGGGACAGATACGCAGTATTTT. Translation: CASSLAVSQGTDTQYF. V and J are TRBV7-2 and TRBJ2-3; 7 positions agree with TRBD1. V shed 0 bases, J shed 3 bases, and the junction held 6 bases outside the gene matches. The CDR3 runs 16 residues. Germline V gene sequence: CDR1 SGHTA, CDR2 FQGNSA. The full variable domain, in which reference TRBV7-2 and TRBJ2-3 provide the parts outside the CDR3, is GAGVSQSPSNKVTEKGKDVELRCDPISGHTALYWYRQSLGQGLEFLIYFQGNSAPDKSGLPSDRFSAERTGGSVSTLTIQRTQQEDSAVYLCASSLAVSQGTDTQYFGPGTRLTVL.

This clonotype was seen a handful of times. The rearrangement links TRBV4-2 to TRBJ2-3; 11 nucleotides match TRBD2. V trimming: 4 bases; J trimming: 4 bases; junction bases outside the gene matches: 4. Germline CDR1 is LGHNA and CDR2 is YNFKEQ. The CDR3 runs to 15 residues. The CDR3: CASSPGTSGADTQYF. Written as DNA, the CDR3 is TGTGCCAGCAGCCCCGGGACTAGCGGCGCAGATACGCAGTATTTT.

This clonotype was seen at least ten times. The CDR3 protein is CASSQDYRETQYF. In DNA form, the CDR3 reads TGTGCCAGCAGCCAAGATTATCGCGAGACCCAGTACTTC. This sequence joins TRBV14 and TRBJ2-5; D gene ambiguous. With 0 bases removed from V and 5 bases from J, the gap between germline ends came to 7 bases. This CDR3 region has 13 residues. Germline V gives CDR1 SGHDN, CDR2 FVKESK.

In this sample, this clonotype turned up many times. The chain combines TRBV7-2 with TRBJ2-3; D gene ambiguous. With 0 bases removed from V and 0 bases from J, the gap between germline ends came to 7 bases. Germline V lookup: CDR1 SGHTA, CDR2 FQGNSA. The CDR3 length is 15 residues. CDR3 sequence reads: CASSLAPTSTDTQYF. The CDR3 DNA sequence: TGTGCCAGCAGCTTAGCTCCAACAAGCACAGATACGCAGTATTTT.

The table lists this clonotype with many counts. The CDR3 region is CASRRLMNTEAFF. In nucleotides, the CDR3 is TGTGCCAGCAGAAGATTGATGAACACTGAAGCTTTCTTT. This chain uses TRBV12-3 or TRBV12-4 with TRBJ1-1; D not resolved. CDR3 length: 13 amino acids. The ends were cut back, 6 bases at V and 0 bases at J, with 8 bases in the middle.

This clonotype was seen only a few times. The chain links TRBV20-1 to TRBJ2-2, with a possible D match to TRBD1 (5 bases). The CDR3 extends over 16 amino acids. The V end lost 2 bases, the J end lost 0 bases, and 13 bases lay between the germline ends. The germline gives CDR1 DFQATT, CDR2 SNEGSKA (reference sequence). DNA for the CDR3: TGCAGTGCTAGATCCGCCTTGACAGCGAACACCGGGGAGCTGTTTTTT. This codes for CSARSALTANTGELFF.